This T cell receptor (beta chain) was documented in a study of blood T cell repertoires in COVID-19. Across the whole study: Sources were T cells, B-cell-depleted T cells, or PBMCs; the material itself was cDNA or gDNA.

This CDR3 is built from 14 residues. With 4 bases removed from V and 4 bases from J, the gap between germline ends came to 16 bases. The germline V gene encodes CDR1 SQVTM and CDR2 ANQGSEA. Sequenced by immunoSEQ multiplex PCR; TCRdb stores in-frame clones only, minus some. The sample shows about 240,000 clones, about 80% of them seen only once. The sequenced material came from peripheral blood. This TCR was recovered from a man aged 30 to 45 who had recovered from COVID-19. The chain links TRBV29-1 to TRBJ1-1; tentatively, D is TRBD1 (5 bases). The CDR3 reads CSVVDSSTGTEAFF. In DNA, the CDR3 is TGCAGCGTTGTTGACAGCTCTACGGGCACTGAAGCTTTCTTT.